The 26 T cell receptor beta chains reported below all come from one sample, sequenced in a study of T cells in Graves' hyperthyroidism and ophthalmopathy. RNA transcripts gave rise to amplified TCR beta CDR3 regions. When the TCR CDR3 underwent first-round RT-PCR, the HTBI primer set was used. From the multiplex PCR reads, TCRdb called clonotypes with MiXCR, one entry per CDR3 protein. The sample records roughly 740,000 distinct CDR3 sequences, roughly 15% being singletons. Input material: blood. Receptor source: a man aged 18 to 30 with Graves' hyperthyroidism.

The rearrangement joins TRBV5-6 to TRBJ2-5, with TRBD1 identical over 7 bases. Germline CDR1 is SGHDT and CDR2 is YYEEEE. The CDR3 runs 15 residues. V lost 5 bases, J lost 1 base, and 8 bases stayed unmatched. CDR3: CASRTGTATQETQYF. In DNA, the CDR3 is TGTGCCAGCAGGACCGGGACAGCAACCCAAGAGACCCAGTACTTC. Looking up the rest from reference TRBV5-6 and TRBJ2-5 gives the full variable domain: DAGVTQSPTHLIKTRGQQVTLRCSPKSGHDTVSWYQQALGQGPQFIFQYYEEEERQRGNFPDRFSGHQFPNYSSELNVNALLLGDSALYLCASRTGTATQETQYFGPGTRLLVL.

The table lists this clonotype with many counts. This rearrangement joins TRBV6-6 to TRBJ2-7, with TRBD1 matching 9 bases. After removal of 2 bases from V and 2 bases from J, the junction contained 4 bases not matched to a gene. The CDR3 totals 15 residues. Looked up from germline, CDR1 is MNHNY and CDR2 is SVGAGI (reference sequence). CDR3 sequence: CASSYRTGGPYEQYF. CDR3 bases: TGTGCCAGCAGTTACCGTACAGGGGGCCCCTACGAGCAGTACTTC.

This clonotype was observed at least ten times. The V and J genes are TRBV20-1 and TRBJ2-7, with D maybe TRBD1 (6 bases). Germline-derived CDR1 and CDR2 are DFQATT and SNEGSKA (reference sequence). This CDR3 is 12 amino acids long. V was cut by 4 bases and J by 3 bases, with 10 bases left in between. CDR3 sequence: CSANRDSYEQYF. The CDR3 nucleotides are TGCAGTGCTAACAGGGATAGCTACGAGCAGTACTTC.

This clonotype showed up many times. The chain links TRBV28 to TRBJ2-5; D is possibly TRBD1 (5 bases). Germline V gene sequence: CDR1 MDHEN, CDR2 SYDVKM. The CDR3 sequence is 14 residues long. Trimming stripped 2 bases from V and 1 base from J, with 8 bases between. DNA for the CDR3: TGTGCCAGCAGTTTAAGGGGTCTCCAAGAGACCCAGTACTTC. Translated, it gives CASSLRGLQETQYF.

The chain uses TRBV4-1 and TRBJ1-3; D not resolved. With 0 bases removed from V and 3 bases from J, the gap between germline ends came to 12 bases. The CDR3 is 16 residues long. The germline gives CDR1 MGHRA, CDR2 YSYEKL. In nucleotides, the CDR3 is TGCGCCAGCAGCCAAGAGTGGAGGGTACTTGGAAACACCATATATTTT. Amino acids: CASSQEWRVLGNTIYF.

The CDR3 region has the DNA TGTGCCAGTAGTATTCCGGGACAGGGGTGGACTGAAGCTTTCTTT. It specifies CASSIPGQGWTEAFF. This rearrangement joins TRBV19 to TRBJ1-1; 10 bases agree with TRBD1. V shed 3 bases and J 5 bases; nucleotides not matched to a gene: 6. The CDR3 length is 15 residues. Germline CDR1 and CDR2: LNHDA and SQIVND (reference sequence).

For this clonotype: Compared with germline, one end of the junction differs, possibly owing to a read error. The rearrangement joins TRBV6-1 to TRBJ2-3, with 8 bases aligning to TRBD1. The CDR3 covers 16 residues. Germline loops: CDR1 MNHNS, CDR2 SASEGT. The CDR3 DNA follows: TGTGCCAGCAGTGAAAGGGACAGGACAAGCAGAGATACGCAGTATTTT. Translated, it gives CASSERDRTSRDTQYF.

This clonotype appeared a few times. DNA for the CDR3: TGCAGTGCAGGGTCCCGGGACGGATATCAGCCCCAGCATTTT. Its protein is CSAGSRDGYQPQHF. This sequence joins TRBV20-1 and TRBJ1-5, with D possibly being TRBD1 (5 bases). Germline CDR1 and CDR2: DFQATT and SNEGSKA (reference sequence). Trimming cost V 6 bases and J 5 bases, with 17 bases left between them. CDR3 length equals 14 residues.

The chain employs TRBV10-1 and TRBJ2-7; D assignment may be TRBD1 or TRBD2 (5 bases each). The CDR3 runs 14 residues. Trimming shortened V by 6 bases and J by 4 bases, and 16 bases separated the two germline ends. Germline CDR1 reads WNHNN; CDR2 reads SYGVQD (reference sequence). CDR3 in amino acids: CASSRDRHSYEQYF. The DNA of the CDR3 is TGCGCCAGCAGCCGGGACCGCCACTCGTACGAGCAGTACTTC.

This clonotype was recorded many times. The V call is TRBV5-1, the J call TRBJ2-7, with 7 bases fitting TRBD1. The CDR3 spans 14 residues. The V gene's germline CDR1 is SGHRS and CDR2 YFSETQ. After removal of 3 bases from V and 3 bases from J, the junction contained 6 bases not matched to a gene. CDR3 protein: CASSSGTDIYEQYF. The DNA of the CDR3 is TGCGCCAGCAGCTCCGGGACAGACATCTACGAGCAGTACTTC. Based on the CDR3 plus reference TRBV5-1 and TRBJ2-7, the full variable domain is KAGVTQTPRYLIKTRGQQVTLSCSPISGHRSVSWYQQTPGQGLQFLFEYFSETQRNKGNFPGRFSGRQFSNSRSEMNVSTLELGDSALYLCASSSGTDIYEQYFGPGTRLTVT.

This clonotype has ten or more counts. The V call is TRBV28, the J call TRBJ2-3, with 9 bases that match TRBD2. This CDR3 is 17 amino acids long. V was pared by 4 bases and J by 2 bases, with 10 bases of the junction left unmatched. CDR1 and CDR2 from the germline V gene are MDHEN and SYDVKM. The DNA for the CDR3 is TGTGCCAGCAGTTCCCAAACCGCGGGGGGGCTCACAGATACGCAGTATTTT. This codes for CASSSQTAGGLTDTQYF.

This clonotype was observed many times. The rearrangement uses TRBV27 and TRBJ1-6, with 12 bases lining up with TRBD1. The CDR3 runs to 15 residues. The germline V gene has CDR1 MNHEY and CDR2 SMNVEV (reference sequence). The V and J ends lost 0 bases and 14 bases, in that order; junction bases with no gene match: 5. This CDR3 reads CASSLSGTGGPALHF. CDR3 in DNA: TGTGCCAGCAGTTTATCCGGGACAGGGGGCCCTGCCCTCCACTTT.

This clonotype has just a few counts. J is TRBJ2-1 and V is TRBV6-1; 8 bases line up with TRBD2. J was trimmed by 9 bases and V by 6 bases; bases with no gene match: 10. The CDR3 consists of 14 residues. Germline V CDR1 and CDR2: MNHNS, SASEGT. The CDR3 DNA sequence: TGTGCCAGCAGGCGCACCGGAGCGGGAGTTGAGCAGTTCTTC. This translates into CASRRTGAGVEQFF.

The J gene is TRBJ2-2, the V gene TRBV4-2, with 10 nucleotides matching TRBD2. The germline CDR1 and CDR2 sequences are LGHNA and YNFKEQ. CDR3 length: 16 amino acids. V was pared by 0 bases and J by 6 bases, with 4 bases of the junction left unmatched. CDR3 DNA sequence: TGTGCCAGCAGCCAAGAAAGCGGGAGGGTTTCCGGGGAGCTGTTTTTT. This encodes CASSQESGRVSGELFF.

This clonotype was seen many times. The rearrangement joins TRBV27 to TRBJ2-1; D unresolved. Looked up from germline, CDR1 is MNHEY and CDR2 is SMNVEV (reference sequence). Trimming shortened V by 5 bases and J by 4 bases, and 12 bases separated the two germline ends. The CDR3 runs 14 residues. The CDR3 loop reads CASSTSGGYNEQFF. The CDR3 region has the DNA TGTGCCAGCAGTACCTCCGGTGGATACAATGAGCAGTTCTTC.

For this clonotype: The junction shows a germline mismatch at one end, possibly a read error. The CDR3 DNA is TGTGCCAGCAACCCCCGTGGTAGCGGGAACACAGATACGCAGTATTTT. Its translation: CASNPRGSGNTDTQYF. The rearrangement links TRBV5-1 to TRBJ2-3; 8 nucleotides align to TRBD2. This CDR3 contains 16 residues. Germline V lookup: CDR1 SGHRS, CDR2 YFSETQ.

This clonotype was counted between two and nine times. This chain links TRBV20-1 with TRBJ2-7, with TRBD2 identical over 9 bases. The CDR3 contains 14 residues. Germline assignment: CDR1 DFQATT and CDR2 SNEGSKA (reference sequence). DNA for the CDR3: TGCAGCGCCGCGGCGGGGGGGGCCTGGAACGAGCAGTACTTC. Its translation: CSAAAGGAWNEQYF.

This clonotype was seen repeatedly, ten times or more. The chain uses TRBV2 and TRBJ2-4; possible D gene TRBD2, 7 bases. There are 14 residues in the CDR3. Germline CDR1 reads SNHLY; CDR2 reads FYNNEI. Trimming shortened V by 3 bases and J by 10 bases, and 16 bases separated the two germline ends. The CDR3 protein is CASSELGAGEIQYF. CDR3 in DNA: TGTGCCAGCAGTGAGTTGGGGGCGGGAGAAATTCAGTACTTC.

This clonotype has just a few counts. V usage is TRBV27 and J usage is TRBJ2-1; 11 bases are a match to TRBD2. V trimming: 6 bases; J trimming: 4 bases; junction bases outside the gene matches: 8. This CDR3 is built from 16 residues. CDR1 and CDR2 from the germline V gene are MNHEY and SMNVEV (reference sequence). The CDR3 reads CASRKPGLAEYNEQFF. CDR3 nucleotide sequence: TGTGCCAGCAGGAAACCGGGACTAGCGGAATACAATGAGCAGTTCTTC.

With respect to this clonotype: Just one base apart from a much larger clone, this may be a read error. The conserved phenylalanine or tryptophan is not found at the CDR3 terminus, so this likely reflects a read error. V usage is TRBV19 and J usage is TRBJ1-1; TRBD1 is a possible D gene (6 bases). V was trimmed by 9 bases and J by 0 bases, leaving 14 bases between them. CDR3 size: 14 residues. Germline lookup yields CDR1 LNHDA and CDR2 SQIVND (reference sequence). In nucleotides, the CDR3 is TGTGCCAGCCGGGGGGGGCGACTGAACACTGAAGCTTTCTGT. Protein: CASRGGRLNTEAFC.

This clonotype was seen at least ten times. CDR3 loop: CASLGLDPAYSYNEQFF. As DNA, the CDR3 is TGTGCCAGCCTGGGACTAGATCCCGCGTACTCCTACAATGAGCAGTTCTTC. The rearrangement uses TRBV28 and TRBJ2-1; 8 bases match TRBD2. The CDR3 has 17 residues. Germline CDR1 MDHEN, CDR2 SYDVKM. The V gene end was trimmed by 8 bases and the J gene end by 0 bases; junction bases not matched to a gene: 12.

The genes are TRBV24-1 and TRBJ2-2, with 7 bases matching TRBD2. CDR1 KGHDR and CDR2 SFDVKD come from the germline V gene. After removal of 6 bases from V and 3 bases from J, the junction contained 3 bases not matched to a gene. The CDR3 totals 14 residues. The CDR3 here is CATSREGHTGELFF. The CDR3 nucleotides read TGTGCCACCAGTAGGGAGGGCCACACCGGGGAGCTGTTTTTT.

This clonotype was seen a single time. The junction shows a germline mismatch at one end, possibly a read error. This sequence joins TRBV18 and TRBJ1-1; D unresolved. In germline, CDR1 is KGHSH, CDR2 LQKENI. The CDR3 is 12 residues long. Written as DNA, the CDR3 is TGTGACAGCTCACCACCGGATGGCCAAGCTTTCTTT. It codes for CDSSPPDGQAFF. The full variable domain, rest sourced from reference TRBV18 and TRBJ1-1, is NAGVMQNPRHLVRRRGQEARLRCSPMKGHSHVYWYRQLPEEGLKFMVYLQKENIIDESGMPKERFSAEFPKEGPSILRIQQVVRGDSAAYFCDSSPPDGQAFFGQGTRLTVV.

This clonotype occurred a few times. The J gene is TRBJ2-1, the V gene TRBV30, with a possible D match to TRBD1 (5 bases). Germline CDR1 is GTSNPN and CDR2 is SVGIG (reference sequence). V was shortened by 3 bases and J by 3 bases, with 15 bases between the two germline ends. This CDR3 contains 15 residues. CDR3 loop: CAWRAGRAFYNEQFF. The CDR3 DNA reads as TGTGCCTGGAGGGCCGGCAGGGCTTTCTACAATGAGCAGTTCTTC.

The J gene is TRBJ2-7, the V gene TRBV7-9; TRBD2 is a possible D gene (6 bases). This CDR3 region has 14 residues. V dropped 3 bases and J dropped 6 bases, with 15 bases sitting between them. Looked up from germline, CDR1 is SEHNR and CDR2 is FQNEAQ (reference sequence). The chain's CDR3 is CASSFGTDGSEQYF. The CDR3 DNA reads TGTGCCAGCAGCTTTGGTACGGACGGGAGCGAGCAGTACTTC.

The count of this clonotype is one. The V and J genes are TRBV24-1 and TRBJ2-3, with D hard to call. CDR3 length: 14 amino acids. Germline values: CDR1 KGHDR, CDR2 SFDVKD. V gave up 8 bases and J gave up 2 bases, with 13 bases separating them. The chain's CDR3 is CATTPNPPTDTQYF. The CDR3 nucleotides read TGTGCCACCACGCCTAACCCGCCCACAGATACGCAGTATTTT.